The clone carrying this T cell receptor (beta chain) was found many times. The antigen remains unidentified. The sorted libraries started from about 950,000 CD4+ or CD8+ T cells. TCRdb re-called the 5' RACE reads with MiXCR, one entry per CDR3 protein. The profile shows tens of thousands of distinct CDR3 sequences, approximately 6.2% of them singletons. Between the trimmed V and J ends, which lost 2 bases and 2 bases, there was a span of 12 bases. CDR1 and CDR2 (germline): MNHEY, SVGAGI. The CDR3 covers 15 residues. The data originate from a study of neurological immune-mediated disorders. General study results and limits: Among 34 multiple sclerosis patients, phylogenetic grouping put the repertoires of 18 into a single related-CDR3 cluster, a possible signature. Multiple sclerosis patients had less TCR clonal expansion than even healthy controls, unlike HTLV-1-associated myelopathy.

The receptor comes from a woman aged 18-35 years with multiple sclerosis. The V call is TRBV6-5, the J call TRBJ1-2; no definite D call. The material sequenced was CD4+ T cells from blood. CDR3 in amino acids: CASSYQSGRNYGYTF. Written as DNA, the CDR3 is TGTGCCAGCAGTTACCAATCGGGCAGGAACTATGGCTACACCTTC.